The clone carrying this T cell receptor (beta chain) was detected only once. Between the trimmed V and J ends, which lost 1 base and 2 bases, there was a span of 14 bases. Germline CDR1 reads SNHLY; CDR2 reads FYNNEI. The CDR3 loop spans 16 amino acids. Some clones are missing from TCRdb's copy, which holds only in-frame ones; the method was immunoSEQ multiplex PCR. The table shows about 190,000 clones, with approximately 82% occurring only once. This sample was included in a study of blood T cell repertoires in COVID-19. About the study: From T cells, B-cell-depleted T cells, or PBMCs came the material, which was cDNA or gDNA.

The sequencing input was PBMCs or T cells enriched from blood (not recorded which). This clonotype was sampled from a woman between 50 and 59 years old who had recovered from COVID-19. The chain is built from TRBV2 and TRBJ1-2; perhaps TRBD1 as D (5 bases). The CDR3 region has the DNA TGTGCCAGCAGTGAAGTGCATGGGGGACTAAACTATGGCTACACCTTC. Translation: CASSEVHGGLNYGYTF.